This T cell receptor (beta chain) was sequenced for a study of early T cells in non-severe SARS-CoV-2 infection. Overall study: Bulk RNA from unsorted whole blood was sequenced; chains were unpaired.

This clonotype was picked up a small number of times. The antigen remains unidentified. Attachment of unique molecular identifiers was made to individual cDNA molecules. TCRdb re-analysed the 5' RACE reads in MiXCR, keeping a single row per CDR3 protein. The table includes 50,000 to 55,000 distinct CDR3 sequences, around 9.1% detected once. General observations from the study: VDJdb-based annotation leaned toward anti-spike CD8 responses and missed private and CD4 specificities.

Material: whole blood. The TCR comes from an adult who was a healthcare worker with PCR-confirmed SARS-CoV-2 infection or an uninfected control (not recorded which).

CDR3 nucleotide sequence: TGTGCCAGCAGTTACTTTACCGGGAGGACTTCAGACAATGAGCAGTTCTTC. Amino acid sequence: CASSYFTGRTSDNEQFF. This chain uses TRBV6-2 or TRBV6-3 with TRBJ2-1; 7 nucleotides match TRBD2. Germline-derived CDR1 and CDR2 are MNHEY and SVGEGT. With 1 base clipped from V and 5 bases from J, the junction kept 11 bases outside the gene matches. The CDR3 extends over 17 amino acids.